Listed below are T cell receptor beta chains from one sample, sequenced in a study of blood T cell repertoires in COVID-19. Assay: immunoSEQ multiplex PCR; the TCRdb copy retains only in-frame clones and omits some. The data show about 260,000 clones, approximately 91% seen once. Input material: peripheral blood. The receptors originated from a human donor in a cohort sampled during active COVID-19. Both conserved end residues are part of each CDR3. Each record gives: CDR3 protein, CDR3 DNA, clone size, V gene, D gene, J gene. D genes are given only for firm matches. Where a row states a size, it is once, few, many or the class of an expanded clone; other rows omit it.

CDR3: CASSVSQAAGGEQYF
DNA: TGTGCCAGCAGCGTCTCACAGGCGGCCGGGGGTGAGCAGTACTTC
size: -
V: TRBV9
D: -
J: TRBJ2-7

CDR3: CASSLGLSYEQYF
DNA: TGTGCCAGCAGCTTAGGTTTATCCTACGAGCAGTACTTC
size: few
V: TRBV7-2
D: -
J: TRBJ2-7

CDR3: CASSASGNGEQFF
DNA: TGTGCCAGCTCGGCTAGCGGGAATGGTGAGCAGTTCTTC
size: -
V: TRBV6-5
D: TRBD2
J: TRBJ2-1

CDR3: CASRISRAGRFHEQYF
DNA: TGTGCCAGCAGGATTAGTAGGGCAGGGCGCTTCCACGAGCAGTACTTC
size: -
V: TRBV11-2
D: -
J: TRBJ2-7

CDR3: CASRPSRQSYSNQPQHF
DNA: TGTGCCAGTAGGCCCTCAAGACAGTCGTATAGCAATCAGCCCCAGCATTTT
size: -
V: TRBV19
D: -
J: TRBJ1-5

CDR3: CASSPLRTDTQYF
DNA: TGTGCCAGCAGCCCCCTACGCACAGATACGCAGTATTTT
size: -
V: TRBV7-2
D: -
J: TRBJ2-3

CDR3: CASSPGVEAFF
DNA: TGTGCCAGCAGCCCCGGGGTTGAAGCTTTCTTT
size: -
V: TRBV7-9
D: -
J: TRBJ1-1

CDR3: CAWASYSSYTF
DNA: TGTGCCTGGGCCTCCTATAGTAGCTACACCTTC
size: -
V: TRBV30
D: -
J: TRBJ1-2

CDR3: CASSSSGGEETQYF
DNA: TGCGCCAGCAGCTCGAGCGGGGGGGAAGAGACCCAGTACTTC
size: few
V: TRBV5-1
D: TRBD2
J: TRBJ2-5

CDR3: CASSRGGETQYF
DNA: TGTGCTAGCAGCCGCGGGGGGGAGACCCAGTACTTC
size: few
V: TRBV7-7
D: TRBD2
J: TRBJ2-5

CDR3: CASRGLAVGAETQYF
DNA: TGTGCCAGTAGGGGACTAGCCGTGGGTGCGGAGACCCAGTACTTC
size: -
V: TRBV2
D: TRBD2
J: TRBJ2-5

CDR3: CASSYSSGRVTYEQYF
DNA: TGTGCCAGCAGTTACTCGAGCGGGAGGGTCACCTACGAGCAGTACTTC
size: -
V: TRBV6-2/TRBV6-3
D: TRBD2
J: TRBJ2-7

CDR3: CASTPGLGYEQYF
DNA: TGTGCCAGCACCCCTGGCCTAGGCTACGAGCAGTACTTC
size: -
V: TRBV12-3/TRBV12-4
D: -
J: TRBJ2-7

CDR3: CASFGTGASYEQYF
DNA: TGTGCCAGTTTCGGGACAGGGGCTTCCTACGAGCAGTACTTC
size: -
V: TRBV6-5
D: TRBD1
J: TRBJ2-7

CDR3: CASSRLLAPEETQYF
DNA: TGCGCCAGCAGCCGCTTACTAGCCCCCGAAGAGACCCAGTACTTC
size: -
V: TRBV4-3
D: -
J: TRBJ2-5

CDR3: CAISGREDTEAFF
DNA: TGTGCCATCAGTGGGCGGGAGGACACTGAAGCTTTCTTT
size: -
V: TRBV10-3
D: -
J: TRBJ1-1

CDR3: CASSYELSGGEQYF
DNA: TGTGCCAGCAGTTACGAGCTCAGTGGAGGCGAGCAGTACTTC
size: -
V: TRBV6-2/TRBV6-3
D: -
J: TRBJ2-7

CDR3: CASSSDRNTEAFF
DNA: TGTGCCAGCAGCTCAGACAGGAACACTGAAGCTTTCTTT
size: -
V: TRBV7-2
D: -
J: TRBJ1-1

CDR3: CASSLGGETNEKLFF
DNA: TGTGCCAGTAGTCTGGGAGGGGAAACTAATGAAAAACTGTTTTTT
size: -
V: TRBV19
D: -
J: TRBJ1-4

CDR3: CAWSAGEGYTF
DNA: TGTGCCTGGAGCGCAGGGGAAGGCTACACCTTC
size: few
V: TRBV30
D: -
J: TRBJ1-2

CDR3: CAIAPQGNTYGYTF
DNA: TGTGCCATCGCGCCCCAGGGGAATACCTATGGCTACACCTTC
size: -
V: TRBV10-3
D: -
J: TRBJ1-2

CDR3: CASSSGSGWGEQFF
DNA: TGTGCCAGCAGCTCCGGTAGCGGGTGGGGTGAGCAGTTCTTC
size: -
V: TRBV11-2
D: TRBD2
J: TRBJ2-1

CDR3: CATSDTGGGYTF
DNA: TGTGCCACCAGTGATACAGGGGGAGGCTACACCTTC
size: -
V: TRBV24-1
D: TRBD1
J: TRBJ1-2

CDR3: CASSVGLRTDTQYF
DNA: TGTGCCAGCAGTGTGGGACTACGCACAGATACGCAGTATTTT
size: once
V: TRBV6-4
D: TRBD2
J: TRBJ2-3

CDR3: CARSQTSTDTQYF
DNA: TGTGCCAGATCCCAAACTAGCACAGATACGCAGTATTTT
size: -
V: TRBV27
D: -
J: TRBJ2-3

CDR3: CASSSQGTLNTEAFF
DNA: TGTGCCAGCTCATCCCAGGGCACCCTGAACACTGAAGCTTTCTTT
size: -
V: TRBV18
D: -
J: TRBJ1-1

CDR3: CASSQDLEEQGRLYEQYF
DNA: TGCGCCAGCAGCCAAGATTTGGAGGAACAGGGCCGATTGTACGAGCAGTACTTC
size: -
V: TRBV4-1
D: -
J: TRBJ2-7

CDR3: CASSERGAFF
DNA: TGTGCCAGCAGTGAAAGGGGAGCTTTCTTT
size: -
V: TRBV6-1
D: -
J: TRBJ1-1

CDR3: CASSRAGWDYTF
DNA: TGTGCCAGTAGTAGGGCAGGGTGGGACTACACCTTC
size: -
V: TRBV19
D: -
J: TRBJ1-2

CDR3: CAISGQGAAGYTF
DNA: TGTGCCATCAGTGGCCAGGGGGCTGCTGGCTACACCTTC
size: -
V: TRBV10-3
D: TRBD1
J: TRBJ1-2

CDR3: CASSPGGSRVGGEQYF
DNA: TGTGCCAGCAGCCCCGGGGGTAGCAGGGTGGGTGGCGAGCAGTACTTC
size: -
V: TRBV5-5
D: -
J: TRBJ2-7

CDR3: CSVVTYEQYF
DNA: TGCAGCGTTGTAACCTACGAGCAGTACTTC
size: few
V: TRBV29-1
D: -
J: TRBJ2-7

CDR3: CASSIRDAGEQYF
DNA: TGTGCCAGTAGTATTAGGGATGCGGGCGAGCAGTACTTC
size: -
V: TRBV19
D: -
J: TRBJ2-7

CDR3: CASSEGRQGVAPLHF
DNA: TGTGCCAGCAGTGAAGGGCGACAGGGTGTAGCACCCCTCCACTTT
size: -
V: TRBV6-1
D: TRBD1
J: TRBJ1-6

CDR3: CASSQQVPSPLHF
DNA: TGTGCCAGCAGCCAGCAGGTCCCTTCACCCCTCCACTTT
size: -
V: TRBV3-1/TRBV3-2
D: -
J: TRBJ1-6

CDR3: CATGLAGGETQYF
DNA: TGTGCCACTGGACTAGCGGGGGGGGAGACCCAGTACTTC
size: -
V: TRBV10-3
D: TRBD2
J: TRBJ2-5

CDR3: CASSFAAVASGSYEQYF
DNA: TGTGCCAGCAGTTTTGCCGCCGTGGCTAGCGGCTCCTACGAGCAGTACTTC
size: -
V: TRBV7-8
D: TRBD2
J: TRBJ2-7

CDR3: CASSLGQPSNSPLHF
DNA: TGTGCCAGCAGCTTGGGACAGCCTAGTAATTCACCCCTCCACTTT
size: -
V: TRBV11-2
D: TRBD1
J: TRBJ1-6

CDR3: CASSLGAQGGIEKLFF
DNA: TGTGCTAGCAGCTTAGGTGCACAGGGGGGCATTGAAAAACTGTTTTTT
size: once
V: TRBV7-7
D: TRBD1
J: TRBJ1-4

CDR3: CASSLRGRGGYTF
DNA: TGTGCCAGCAGTTTGAGGGGGCGCGGTGGCTACACCTTC
size: -
V: TRBV27
D: TRBD1
J: TRBJ1-2

CDR3: CASSVGTAAYEQYF
DNA: TGTGCCAGCAGCGTAGGGACAGCGGCCTACGAGCAGTACTTC
size: -
V: TRBV9
D: -
J: TRBJ2-7

CDR3: CASSLEQGARGYTF
DNA: TGCGCCAGCAGCTTGGAACAGGGGGCGCGAGGCTACACCTTC
size: -
V: TRBV5-1
D: TRBD1
J: TRBJ1-2

CDR3: CASSRGGGGQPQHF
DNA: TGTGCCAGCAGCCGGGGCGGGGGCGGGCAGCCCCAGCATTTT
size: -
V: TRBV28
D: -
J: TRBJ1-5

CDR3: CASSSNIRGQSTDTQYF
DNA: TGCGCCAGCAGCTCGAACATTAGGGGGCAGAGCACAGATACGCAGTATTTT
size: -
V: TRBV5-1
D: TRBD1
J: TRBJ2-3

CDR3: CASSPLDRDQGYTF
DNA: TGTGCCAGCAGCCCCCTGGACAGGGATCAGGGCTACACCTTC
size: -
V: TRBV3-1/TRBV3-2
D: TRBD1
J: TRBJ1-2

CDR3: CASSSRMQYF
DNA: TGTGCCAGTAGTAGTAGAATGCAGTATTTT
size: -
V: TRBV19
D: -
J: TRBJ2-3

CDR3: CAISGQEDTNTIYF
DNA: TGTGCCATCAGTGGACAGGAGGACACGAACACCATATATTTT
size: once
V: TRBV10-3
D: -
J: TRBJ1-3